These T cell receptor beta chains were read from a single sample in a study of tumor-infiltrating lymphocytes in primary liver carcinoma. TCRdb analysed the multiplex PCR reads with MiXCR anew, one entry per CDR3 protein. The sample yields tens of thousands of distinct CDR3 sequences, roughly 80% seen once. Sequencing input: liver tumor tissue from sampling region 3. The receptor source for this set is a man between 35 and 55 years old with primary liver carcinoma and hepatitis B virus infection. CDR3s leave out the opening cysteine and the closing phenylalanine or tryptophan.

TRBJ1-1,TRBV10-3,AISGTVDTEAF
TRBJ1-2,TRBV29-1,SFGTIYGYT
TRBJ2-7,TRBV6-5,ASNRTDAYEQY
TRBJ2-3,TRBV5-1,VSGLGAGDWGDTQY
TRBJ1-2,TRBV6-5,ASSYTGTGVYGYT
TRBJ2-7,TRBV7-9,ASSLEGGGYERY
TRBJ2-1,TRBV5-4,ASSSGLVAVYNEQF
TRBJ2-1,TRBV7-9,ASSLPYQGPKTNEF
TRBJ1-4,TRBV11-2,ARSLDGFANEKLF
TRBJ2-1,TRBV11-2,ASSFLGEQF
TRBJ2-7,TRBV6-5,ASSPSPNSWYEQY
TRBJ1-3,TRBV5-1,VSSQNRNTGNTIY
TRBJ2-7,TRBV12-3/TRBV12-4,ASSLGQGANYEQY
TRBJ2-5,TRBV29-1,SGLTQGIETHY
TRBJ2-7,TRBV12-3/TRBV12-4,ASSLIVSGSSYEQN
TRBJ2-3,TRBV5-4,ASSRPGAGVSTDRQY
TRBJ2-7,TRBV13,ASDLQLSGRTVYEQY
TRBJ2-5,TRBV5-4,TGSLKGQETQY
TRBJ2-1,TRBV6-6,ASSYFRDYEQF
TRBJ2-2,TRBV6-2/TRBV6-3,ASNYFLSRELF
TRBJ2-7,TRBV7-8,ASSIGAGAVYDQY
TRBJ2-1,TRBV9,ASSDNVGEQF
TRBJ2-7,TRBV4-1,ASSQAGTSGTYEQY
TRBJ2-3,TRBV5-4,ASSYLAGEPDTQY
TRBJ2-7,TRBV11-2,ASSFIQGATRNEQY
TRBJ2-3,TRBV5-6,ASSFGSTVTPY
TRBJ2-7,TRBV14,ASSAATLSYEQY
TRBJ2-7,TRBV6-1,AIRERSSYKQY
TRBJ2-7,TRBV5-1,ASRREQGVAHEQY
TRBJ1-5,TRBV7-8,ATSPERAVNQPQH
TRBJ2-2,TRBV30,AWSVRTSGPNTGELL
TRBJ1-5,TRBV4-2,ANSQDPGISNQPQH
TRBJ2-1,TRBV28,TSRDPSGVWGEQF
TRBJ1-1,TRBV4-1,ASSQKGGVQWTEAF
TRBJ2-1,TRBV6-2/TRBV6-3,PRTGVREGLRGNEQF
TRBJ2-1,TRBV4-1,AGSQRGVAGSGSYNEQF
TRBJ1-4,TRBV11-2,ASSLDVFANEKRF
TRBJ2-1,TRBV6-2/TRBV6-3,ASRTIGYGEQF
TRBJ2-3,TRBV11-2,ASSLELGRTDTQY
TRBJ1-6,TRBV11-1,ASSLKGNSPLH
TRBJ1-2,TRBV7-9,ASSPEGRLSQYGCI
TRBJ2-2,TRBV11-2,ANSLALGGANTEEQF
TRBJ2-1,TRBV29-1,SVEEGRTDHF
TRBJ1-2,TRBV19,ASKRDRGQSYGYT
TRBJ1-5,TRBV6-1,ASSEGESDQPQH
TRBJ2-7,TRBV28,ASGRLAGDYEQY
TRBJ2-1,TRBV6-1,ASSEPDRGGEHF
TRBJ2-7,TRBV5-1,ASSLKLAGAYEQY
TRBJ2-7,TRBV11-1,ASSLTGGRSTGEQY
TRBJ2-7,TRBV28,ASSLFAWDGDQY
TRBJ2-2,TRBV5-6,ASGSGTGATGELF
TRBJ2-7,TRBV10-3,GITKQSGLAGWFSYEQY
TRBJ1-4,TRBV4-1,ASSHLGLGDKKLF
TRBJ2-7,TRBV12-3/TRBV12-4,VSSRGTGGPYEQY
TRBJ1-1,TRBV6-2/TRBV6-3,ASSYSWVDTEAF
TRBJ2-1,TRBV11-2,ASSSYWLVSEQL
TRBJ2-1,TRBV5-1,ARNSQERRLRF
TRBJ2-7,TRBV4-1,TSSPGCWYEQY